This TCR beta chain is from a study of neurological immune-mediated disorders (dated 2019 in TCRdb). Regarding the complete study: Peripheral blood TCR-beta repertoires from HTLV-I-associated myelopathy (HAM/TSP) patients, multiple sclerosis patients and healthy controls were compared by UMI-based sequencing. Alongside PBMC samples, the set of some 97 TCR-beta libraries contained longitudinal samples, technical triplicates, and paired CD4+ and CD8+ T-cell subsets that had been sorted. Of the 70 or so subjects in the cohort, roughly 14 were HAM/TSP patients, about 34 were multiple sclerosis patients, and 20 were healthy controls. What the study reported, not specific to this receptor: Expanded clones from different subjects shared no identical CDR3 amino acid sequences, which suggests that TCR-beta repertoires were private in all groups. The highest TCR clonal expansion was observed in HAM/TSP patients, whereas the lowest was observed in MS patients, even when compared with healthy controls.

To synthesize cDNA, template-switch 5'RACE was performed with a primer carrying a 10-nucleotide random unique molecular identifier so that each TCR transcript was tagged. Every sequencing run yielded over 200 million TCR-beta sequences covering 15-18 subjects. Total RNA was extracted with the RNeasy kit. TCR-beta VDJ regions were amplified with primers for the TCR constant region and the 5'RACE anchor, using the KAPA Real-time Library Amplification kit. A first PCR added sample indexes and Illumina adaptors, after which a second PCR increased the library yield. The roughly 650 bp TCR product was size-selected on a 2% E-gel SizeSelection system after Ampure bead purification. Library quality was checked on a Bioanalyzer, concentration was measured with Qubit, and libraries were quantified with the Kapa Library Quantification kit before pooling. Libraries were sequenced paired-end 2 x 150 bp on an Illumina HiSeq 2500. To increase sequence diversity, 25-30% phiX was spiked into each library pool. The source study handled its data this way. Quality-filtered reads were processed with the UMI-based MiGEC pipeline, and over 75% of raw TCR sequences were removed by the MiGEC pipeline during error correction. IMGT germline references were used for alignment of VDJ genes, and clonotypes were defined by a unique CDR3 amino acid sequence together with V-J genes. Clonal expansion, Shannon diversity and CDR3 relatedness (CalcPairwiseDistances, ClusterSamples) were evaluated with VDJtools, and phylogenetic trees were built with CLCbio workbench. Using coefficient-of-variation modelling across technical triplicates, the study counted a clone as expanded if it had at least 8 unique UMIs. The public reads were quality trimmed at Q25 with fastp and then assembled into clones with MiXCR by TCRdb, keeping productive beta chains. Every CDR3 protein is listed once, alongside the most common genes and DNA of its rows. The V and J calls and clone size are TCRdb's, not the authors'. For this sample the table gives 46,000 or so distinct CDR3 sequences, of which under 13% were detected only once. The biggest ten clones account for approximately 21% of the sample.

For unsorted PBMC libraries, 2 million PBMCs were used after storage in RNAlater at -80 degrees C until RNA extraction. Peripheral blood was subjected to Ficoll-Hypaque density gradient centrifugation to isolate PBMCs, which were then cryopreserved in liquid nitrogen. CDR3 length: 12 amino acids, cysteine to phenylalanine. Of all the DNA, just the CDR3 is kept, 36 bases in frame from base 1. The V and J ends are trimmed by 4 bases and 15 bases, leaving 16 bases between them. CDR1 and CDR2 were assigned from the germline V gene as MGHRA and YSYEKL. This clonotype has at least ten counts. The antigen it binds to is not known. Base-call qualities are not available, and no considerably larger clone is one nucleotide away.

This receptor chain uses TRBV4-1 and TRBJ2-1; D gene: possibly TRBD1, on 5 matching bases. The TCR sequence derives from a woman aged 40 to 49 with HTLV-1-associated myelopathy (HAM/TSP). The specimen was PBMCs. The CDR3: CASSPLGMGRFF. The nucleotide sequence is given as TGCGCCAGCAGCCCCCTAGGGATGGGGCGGTTCTTC.